These 18 T cell receptor beta chains were sequenced from one sample in a study of blood T cells in healthy people across ages. Using a J-beta primer mix together with a sample-barcoded 5' primer, a second PCR was run for roughly 7 to 11 cycles. TCRdb re-analysed the 5' RACE reads in MiXCR, keeping a single row per CDR3 protein. The sample has about 290,000 distinct CDR3 sequences, less than 30% seen once; the top ten hold over 25%. The sequenced material came from blood. The source is a woman in her 70s in good health.

The chain uses TRBV7-9 and TRBJ2-7; possibly TRBD1 for D (6 bases). The CDR3 covers 14 residues. The V gene's germline CDR1 is SEHNR and CDR2 FQNEAQ (reference sequence). V was clipped by 5 bases and J by 7 bases, with 18 bases between them. CDR3 in amino acids: CASSETGPPGEQYF. CDR3 DNA: TGTGCCAGCAGCGAAACAGGGCCCCCGGGGGAGCAGTACTTC. Full variable domain (remainder filled in from reference TRBV7-9 and TRBJ2-7): DTGVSQNPRHKITKRGQNVTFRCDPISEHNRLYWYRQTLGQGPEFLTYFQNEAQLEKSRLLSDRFSAERPKGSFSTLEIQRTEQGDSAMYLCASSETGPPGEQYFGPGTRLTVT.

The chain has TRBV12-5 and TRBJ2-5; 8 bases are a match to TRBD1. The tail of the sequence fits TRBJ2-1 better, so the J call may be wrong. There are 14 residues in the CDR3. The germline gives CDR1 LGHNT, CDR2 FRNRAP. The CDR3 DNA reads TGTGCTAGTGGTTTGGGCCGACAAACAGGGGGGCAGTTCTTC. Amino acids: CASGLGRQTGGQFF.

This chain joins TRBV13 and TRBJ1-1; tentative D call: TRBD1 (5 bases). CDR1 is PRHDT, CDR2 FYEKMQ, per germline (reference sequence). The CDR3 contains 14 residues. The germline V and J ends were trimmed by 5 bases and 0 bases, with 10 bases remaining between them. Here the CDR3 DNA reads TGTGCCAGCAGCCCTACGGACATGAACACTGAAGCTTTCTTT. It codes for CASSPTDMNTEAFF. The full variable domain, in which reference TRBV13 and TRBJ1-1 provide the parts outside the CDR3, is AAGVIQSPRHLIKEKRETATLKCYPIPRHDTVYWYQQGPGQDPQFLISFYEKMQSDKGSIPDRFSAQQFSDYHSELNMSSLELGDSALYFCASSPTDMNTEAFFGQGTRLTVV.

This rearrangement joins TRBV2 to TRBJ2-1; no definite D call. The V and J ends lost 5 bases and 5 bases respectively, with 10 bases between them. The CDR3 is 13 amino acids. The germline gives CDR1 SNHLY, CDR2 FYNNEI. This chain's CDR3 is CASSLSLNNEQFF. The DNA of the CDR3 is TGTGCCAGCAGTCTTTCCTTGAACAATGAGCAGTTCTTC.

V gene TRBV7-3 combines with J gene TRBJ2-3, with D perhaps matching TRBD1 or TRBD2 (6 bases each). Germline V gene sequence: CDR1 SGHTA, CDR2 FQGTGA. The CDR3 runs 16 residues. V gave up 2 bases and J gave up 0 bases, with 12 bases separating them. CDR3 sequence: CASSLSGGTSTDTQYF. The CDR3 coding sequence is TGTGCCAGCAGCTTATCCGGGGGCACTAGCACAGATACGCAGTATTTT.

This clonotype was counted between two and nine times. The chain joins TRBV20-1 to TRBJ2-2; 7 bases align to TRBD2. This CDR3 is 18 amino acids long. The J segment lost 6 bases and the V segment lost 1 base, leaving 17 bases of the junction unmatched. CDR1 is DFQATT, CDR2 SNEGSKA, per germline (reference sequence). The CDR3 sequence: CSARVDSTSLGTAGELFF. CDR3 DNA: TGCAGTGCTAGAGTTGATTCGACTAGCCTTGGAACCGCCGGGGAGCTGTTTTTT.

V and J are TRBV28 and TRBJ1-3; perhaps TRBD1 as D (5 bases). Germline values: CDR1 MDHEN, CDR2 SYDVKM. Trimming left V 6 bases short and J 0 bases short, with 18 bases between. This CDR3 comprises 17 residues. In DNA, the CDR3 is TGTGCCAGCAGCCGAAGAGCGACAGCCGCCTCTGGAAACACCATATATTTT. It encodes CASSRRATAASGNTIYF.

This chain connects TRBV20-1 to TRBJ2-3; 9 bases fit TRBD2. The CDR3 loop spans 16 amino acids. CDR1 DFQATT and CDR2 SNEGSKA come from the germline V gene (reference sequence). After removal of 2 bases from V and 9 bases from J, the junction contained 15 bases not matched to a gene. CDR3 coding DNA: TGCAGTGCTAGACAACCGACCGGGACTAGCTCCAAGACGCAGTATTTT. This sequence encodes CSARQPTGTSSKTQYF.

Only a few counts were recorded for this clonotype. The chain has TRBV28 and TRBJ2-7, with D unclear. The germline CDR1 and CDR2 sequences are MDHEN and SYDVKM. The CDR3 is made up of 15 amino acids. The V and J ends lost 2 bases and 3 bases respectively, with 14 bases between them. CDR3 residues: CASSLNPRRSYEQYF. The CDR3 region has the DNA TGTGCCAGCAGTTTAAACCCCCGTCGGAGCTACGAGCAGTACTTC.

This clonotype was picked up many times. This sequence joins TRBV28 and TRBJ2-7; 11 positions agree with TRBD2. Germline V gene data show CDR1 as MDHEN and CDR2 as SYDVKM. This CDR3 comprises 15 residues. V lost 3 bases to trimming and J lost 6 bases; unmatched junction nucleotides: 7. In DNA form, the CDR3 reads TGTGCCAGCAGTTTCTTAACTAGCGGGAGTCGCGAGCAGTACTTC. Protein sequence: CASSFLTSGSREQYF.

The V and J genes are TRBV27 and TRBJ2-5; 9 bases match TRBD2. CDR1 MNHEY and CDR2 SMNVEV come from the germline V gene (reference sequence). J was trimmed by 2 bases and V by 6 bases; bases with no gene match: 4. The CDR3 covers 14 residues. DNA of the CDR3: TGTGCCAGCAGCCGACTAGCGGAACAAGAGACCCAGTACTTC. It encodes CASSRLAEQETQYF.

The chain carries TRBV5-1 and TRBJ2-5; 8 bases agree with TRBD2. The junction had 13 bases not matched to a gene; V was cut back by 4 bases and J by 5 bases. This CDR3 is 16 amino acids long. Germline V lookup: CDR1 SGHRS, CDR2 YFSETQ. For the CDR3, the DNA is TGCGCCAGCAGCCCGATGGGGGGACTAGTCGACGAGACCCAGTACTTC. This gives the protein CASSPMGGLVDETQYF. Full variable domain (outside the CDR3, taken from reference TRBV5-1 and TRBJ2-5): KAGVTQTPRYLIKTRGQQVTLSCSPISGHRSVSWYQQTPGQGLQFLFEYFSETQRNKGNFPGRFSGRQFSNSRSEMNVSTLELGDSALYLCASSPMGGLVDETQYFGPGTRLLVL.

This clonotype was observed a handful of times. V usage is TRBV5-1 and J usage is TRBJ1-2; D is perhaps TRBD1 (5 bases). This CDR3 is built from 12 residues. V was shortened by 4 bases and J by 7 bases, with 11 bases between the two germline ends. Germline V gene sequence: CDR1 SGHRS, CDR2 YFSETQ. The CDR3 DNA sequence: TGCGCCAGCAGCCCAGGACATGCTGGCTACACCTTC. Its translation is CASSPGHAGYTF.

This clonotype has only a few counts. This chain links TRBV20-1 with TRBJ2-1; D is uncertain. The CDR3 contains 11 residues. CDR1 is DFQATT, CDR2 SNEGSKA, per germline (reference sequence). Trimming left V 6 bases short and J 10 bases short, with 13 bases between. CDR3 region: CSAHGQTEQFF. CDR3 nucleotides: TGCAGTGCCCATGGCCAAACGGAGCAGTTCTTC.

For this clonotype: One end of the junction is discordant with germline, which a read error may explain. V and J are TRBV18 and TRBJ2-1; 8 nucleotides match TRBD2. Germline V gene lookup returns CDR1 KGHSH and CDR2 LQKENI. The CDR3 extends over 14 amino acids. The chain's CDR3 is CATSPGTRGYEQFF. CDR3 nucleotides: TGTGCCACCTCACCCGGGACTAGAGGCTATGAGCAGTTCTTC.

With regard to this clonotype: A much larger clone differs from this one at a single base, so this may be a read error. The CDR3 end shows no conserved phenylalanine or tryptophan, and so a read error is likely. V and J are TRBV6-5 and TRBJ1-4; 11 nucleotides agree with TRBD1. Per germline, CDR1 MNHEY and CDR2 SVGAGI. V shed 6 bases and J 7 bases; nucleotides not matched to a gene: 7. The CDR3 contains 15 residues. CDR3 loop: CASRRAGTGGEKLFL. The CDR3 DNA reads TGTGCCAGCAGACGTGCCGGGACAGGGGGTGAAAAACTGTTTCTT.

The chain has TRBV28 and TRBJ2-5; D is possibly TRBD1 (6 bases). CDR3 size: 14 residues. V gave up 5 bases and J gave up 2 bases, with 12 bases separating them. Germline CDR1 reads MDHEN; CDR2 reads SYDVKM. The CDR3 bases are TGTGCCAGCAGTACATCCGGGACACAAGAGACCCAGTACTTC. Protein: CASSTSGTQETQYF.

This chain connects TRBV4-3 to TRBJ2-5, with 8 bases that match TRBD2. Near its end, the DNA agrees better with TRBJ2-1, so the J call may be wrong. Germline-derived CDR1 and CDR2 are LGHNA and YSLEER. The CDR3 contains 19 residues. CDR3 DNA: TGCGCCAGCAGCCAAGATTCCCCCCCCGCGGGAGGTGTAGACAATGAGCAGTTCTTC. It is translated as CASSQDSPPAGGVDNEQFF.